This TCR beta chain was obtained from a study of vaccination effects on CD4 cells after COVID-19. Viral peptide pool expansion of antigen-specific CD4+ T cells preceded sequencing in the ViraFEST assay. With more than nine days of culture completed, CD4+ T cells were isolated. The infection with SARS-CoV-2 (confirmed by PCR) occurred in this person between March and December 2020. Produced via immunoSEQ multiplex PCR; TCRdb's table is partial and in-frame only. The sample records some 30,000 clones, just over 70% being singletons. In this sample, this clone turned up a few times. Its antigen is undetermined. The CDR3 has 16 residues. V lost 5 bases to trimming and J lost 3 bases; unmatched junction nucleotides: 9. The germline gives CDR1 MNHEY, CDR2 SMNVEV (reference sequence).

Source: CD4+ T cells from PBMCs cultured with a peptide pool, taken before COVID-19 vaccination. V and J are TRBV27 and TRBJ2-2; 7 nucleotides match TRBD2. This clonotype was sampled from a human donor who had a prior SARS-CoV-2 infection. In DNA, the CDR3 is TGTGCCAGCAGTCCCCGTCCTAGCGGATACACCGGGGAGCTGTTTTTT. Protein: CASSPRPSGYTGELFF.